Sequencing of this TCR beta chain was carried out in a study of T cell changes during pregnancy in multiple sclerosis. Generated by immunoSEQ multiplex PCR, the TCRdb table keeps only in-frame clones and is missing some. Of approximately 46,000 clones listed, roughly nine tenths are singletons. This clone is medium-sized (0.01 to 0.1%) in the sample. The starting material was CD4+ T cells from peripheral blood mononuclear cells, obtained after pregnancy. The receptor was isolated from a female donor with multiple sclerosis, enrolled in a pregnancy study.

CDR3 loop: CASREGQGYTGELFF. DNA of the CDR3: TGTGCCAGCAGGGAGGGACAGGGTTACACCGGGGAGCTGTTTTTT. The chain carries TRBV2 and TRBJ2-2; TRBD1 aligns across 9 bases. V lost 6 bases and J lost 3; bases outside the gene matches: 5. The CDR3 sequence is 15 residues long. The germline CDR1 and CDR2 sequences are SNHLY and FYNNEI.